These 30 T cell receptor beta chains were all obtained from the same sample, sequenced in a study of OX40 agonist ivuxolimab in advanced cancers. The method was the immunoSEQ multiplex PCR assay. Not all clones reach the TCRdb copy of this immuneACCESS table, which keeps in-frame sequences only. Checked studies attribute under half of the gap to unresolved V genes and leave the rest unexplained. The sample contains tens of thousands of clones, about nine tenths of them found a single time. About 3.8% of the sample lies in the top ten. Sequences were derived from CD4+ or CD8+ T cells sorted from blood, sampled in a trial of the OX40 agonist ivuxolimab. Receptor source: an adult with an advanced solid tumor such as melanoma, head and neck, liver or kidney cancer.

The CDR3 protein is CASSAILVPSSYNEQFF. Written as DNA, the CDR3 is TGTGCCAGCAGCGCAATACTAGTCCCCAGCTCCTACAATGAGCAGTTCTTC. J is TRBJ2-1 and V is TRBV7-2; D is possibly TRBD2 (5 bases). The CDR3 runs to 17 residues. The V end was cut by 5 bases, the J end by 0 bases, with 17 bases between. The germline V gene encodes CDR1 SGHTA and CDR2 FQGNSA.

The rearrangement joins TRBV2 to TRBJ2-1, with a tentative D call TRBD1 (6 bases). The CDR3 loop spans 14 amino acids. CDR1 and CDR2 (germline): SNHLY, FYNNEI. V was cut by 4 bases and J by 3 bases, with 10 bases left in between. CDR3 amino acids: CASSGQVGYNEQFF. The CDR3 nucleotides read TGTGCCAGCAGTGGACAGGTAGGCTACAATGAGCAGTTCTTC.

The chain combines TRBV30 with TRBJ1-4, with TRBD1 matching 9 bases. Germline V gene sequence: CDR1 GTSNPN, CDR2 SVGIG (reference sequence). The CDR3 has 13 residues. The J segment lost 7 bases and the V segment lost 7 bases, leaving 7 bases of the junction unmatched. The CDR3 spells CAYQTGGSEKLFF. CDR3 nucleotides: TGTGCCTATCAGACAGGGGGGAGTGAAAAACTGTTTTTT.

The J gene is TRBJ1-1, the V gene TRBV18; no reliable D call. This CDR3 is 14 amino acids long. The V gene lost 2 bases and the J gene lost 5 bases, with 12 bases spanning the gap. Germline CDR1 and CDR2: KGHSH and LQKENI. The CDR3 here is CASSPRREATEAFF. In nucleotides, the CDR3 is TGTGCCAGCTCACCAAGACGGGAAGCGACTGAAGCTTTCTTT.

The chain employs TRBV27 and TRBJ2-7; D uncertain. The CDR3 spans 11 residues. The germline V and J ends were trimmed by 4 bases and 4 bases, with 5 bases remaining between them. Germline lookup yields CDR1 MNHEY and CDR2 SMNVEV (reference sequence). The CDR3 reads CASSYNYEQYF. The CDR3 nucleotides are TGTGCCAGCAGTTATAATTACGAGCAGTACTTC.

The rearrangement links TRBV5-4 to TRBJ2-3, with 7 bases aligning to TRBD1. CDR1 and CDR2 from the germline V gene are SGHNT and YYREEE (reference sequence). Trimming took 7 bases from V and 0 from J; bases not matched to a gene: 8. The CDR3 extends over 15 amino acids. The CDR3 DNA reads TGTGCCAGCGCACTGGACAGGAAAAGCACAGATACGCAGTATTTT. Encoded protein: CASALDRKSTDTQYF.

This chain connects TRBV10-2 to TRBJ2-5; D gene unclear. The germline CDR1 and CDR2 sequences are WSHSY and SAAADI. The CDR3 contains 13 residues. V lost 0 bases, J lost 4 bases, and 6 bases lay in between. CDR3 DNA sequence: TGCGCCAGCAGTGAGTCGAGTACAGAGACCCAGTACTTC. It specifies CASSESSTETQYF.

This chain links TRBV29-1 with TRBJ2-7, with 8 bases aligning to TRBD1. This CDR3 spans 15 amino acids. The trim removed 6 bases at V and 5 bases at J, leaving 15 bases unmatched. Looked up from germline, CDR1 is SQVTM and CDR2 is ANQGSEA. The CDR3 loop reads CSVGRLQGASNEQYF. The CDR3 coding sequence is TGCAGCGTGGGTCGCCTGCAGGGGGCGTCGAACGAGCAGTACTTC.

The V call is TRBV7-8, the J call TRBJ2-7, with TRBD2 matching over 14 bases. Germline loops: CDR1 SGHVS, CDR2 FQNEAQ. The CDR3 covers 16 residues. Trimming at V came to 5 bases and at J to 6 bases, leaving 9 bases not matched to a gene. The CDR3 DNA reads TGTGCCAGCAGCCCACCGGGACTAGCGGGAGCTGGCGAGCAGTACTTC. Its translation: CASSPPGLAGAGEQYF.

This rearrangement joins TRBV9 to TRBJ1-4; TRBD1 is a possible D gene (5 bases). With 3 bases removed from V and 8 bases from J, the gap between germline ends came to 14 bases. Germline V gene lookup returns CDR1 SGDLS and CDR2 YYNGEE. This CDR3 region has 14 residues. CDR3: CASSGEGLGEKLFF. The DNA for the CDR3 is TGTGCCAGCAGCGGAGAGGGGCTAGGGGAAAAACTGTTTTTT.

The V gene is TRBV5-1, the J gene TRBJ1-2; D not certain. This CDR3 region has 13 residues. V was cut by 1 base and J by 2 bases, with 6 bases left in between. Germline CDR1 is SGHRS and CDR2 is YFSETQ. The DNA of the CDR3 is TGCGCCAGCAGCTTGTCGGGAAACTATGGCTACACCTTC. Amino acid sequence: CASSLSGNYGYTF.

This clone appeared a single time. The chain links TRBV5-1 to TRBJ2-1, with D possibly called TRBD1 or TRBD2 (5 bases each). Germline CDR1 is SGHRS and CDR2 is YFSETQ. V dropped 0 bases and J dropped 7 bases, with 8 bases sitting between them. The CDR3 contains 13 residues. CDR3 DNA: TGCGCCAGCAGCTTGGAGGGACCTAATGAGCAGTTCTTC. This translates into CASSLEGPNEQFF.

V and J are TRBV5-1 and TRBJ2-1, with unresolved D. CDR1 and CDR2 from the germline V gene are SGHRS and YFSETQ. Trimming shortened V by 4 bases and J by 5 bases, and 4 bases separated the two germline ends. There are 11 residues in the CDR3. CDR3: CASSAHNEQFF. Here the CDR3 DNA reads TGCGCCAGCAGCGCCCACAATGAGCAGTTCTTC.

This chain joins TRBV9 and TRBJ1-5; D not certain. Trimming stripped 0 bases from V and 5 bases from J, with 6 bases between. This CDR3 region has 13 residues. Germline V gene lookup returns CDR1 SGDLS and CDR2 YYNGEE. CDR3 loop: CASSVDMDQPQHF. DNA for the CDR3: TGTGCCAGCAGCGTAGATATGGATCAGCCCCAGCATTTT.

The V and J genes are TRBV28 and TRBJ2-5; 8 nucleotides agree with TRBD2. This CDR3 is built from 15 residues. With V trimmed by 6 bases and J by 6 bases, 12 bases remained unmatched. Germline CDR1 MDHEN, CDR2 SYDVKM. The CDR3 nucleotides are TGTGCCAGCAGAAAGAGCGGGAGTTTGGGGAAGACCCAGTACTTC. Translating gives CASRKSGSLGKTQYF.

V and J are TRBV6-5 and TRBJ1-2; possibly TRBD1 for D (6 bases). CDR1 MNHEY and CDR2 SVGAGI come from the germline V gene. This CDR3 comprises 15 residues. Trimming stripped 4 bases from V and 1 base from J, with 13 bases between. The CDR3 here is CASSSRRTVNYGYTF. The CDR3 DNA is TGTGCCAGCAGTTCCCGGAGGACAGTTAACTATGGCTACACCTTC.

This clone was counted once. The chain recombines TRBV6-1 with TRBJ2-2; perhaps D is TRBD1 or TRBD2 (5 bases each). Trimming took off 7 bases at V and 8 bases at J, with 14 bases between the two ends. CDR3 length: 13 amino acids. Germline V gives CDR1 MNHNS, CDR2 SASEGT. CDR3 nucleotide sequence: TGTGCCAGCAATGAGCGGTGGGGGGGGGAGCTGTTTTTT. It codes for CASNERWGGELFF.

The chain combines TRBV5-5 with TRBJ1-1, with TRBD1 as a possible D gene (6 bases). Trimming stripped 7 bases from V and 4 bases from J, with 20 bases between. The CDR3 spans 15 residues. CDR1 and CDR2 (germline): SGHKS, YYEKEE (reference sequence). The CDR3 loop is CASSSVLGGITEAFF. DNA of the CDR3: TGTGCCAGCTCATCCGTTTTAGGGGGAATCACTGAAGCTTTCTTT.

This sequence joins TRBV6-1 and TRBJ2-1, with D perhaps TRBD1 or TRBD2 (5 bases each). The CDR3 is 13 residues long. Trimming shortened V by 3 bases and J by 10 bases, and 13 bases separated the two germline ends. CDR1 is MNHNS, CDR2 SASEGT, per germline. Here the CDR3 reads CASSETGATEQFF. The CDR3 DNA reads as TGTGCCAGCAGTGAGACCGGGGCCACGGAGCAGTTCTTC.

The chain has TRBV9 and TRBJ1-4; 7 bases agree with TRBD1. CDR3 length: 15 residues. The germline gives CDR1 SGDLS, CDR2 YYNGEE. Trimming at V came to 4 bases and at J to 3 bases, leaving 6 bases not matched to a gene. CDR3 in DNA: TGTGCCAGCAGCCCTACCGGGACAGCTAATGAAAAACTGTTTTTT. Residues: CASSPTGTANEKLFF.

This chain connects TRBV5-1 to TRBJ2-5; no clear D. V shed 0 bases and J shed 5 bases, with 14 bases lying between them. The CDR3 is 15 amino acids. Germline V lookup: CDR1 SGHRS, CDR2 YFSETQ. The DNA for the CDR3 is TGCGCCAGCAGCTTGGAGGACCGAAAAGGGGAGACCCAGTACTTC. Amino acid sequence: CASSLEDRKGETQYF.

The genes are TRBV5-1 and TRBJ2-1; a weak D match, TRBD2 (6 bases). The V and J ends lost 4 bases and 0 bases respectively, with 14 bases between them. Germline values: CDR1 SGHRS, CDR2 YFSETQ. The CDR3 has 16 residues. The CDR3 region is CASSEDYASSYNEQFF. The CDR3 DNA sequence: TGCGCCAGCAGCGAGGACTATGCTAGCTCCTACAATGAGCAGTTCTTC.

The V call is TRBV6-5, the J call TRBJ1-2; maybe TRBD1 (6 bases). The V end was cut by 8 bases, the J end by 3 bases, with 13 bases between. The germline V gene encodes CDR1 MNHEY and CDR2 SVGAGI. The CDR3 consists of 13 residues. The CDR3 region is CASHGQTDYGYTF. Written as DNA, the CDR3 is TGTGCCAGCCACGGACAGACCGACTATGGCTACACCTTC.

V is TRBV11-2 and J is TRBJ2-1; TRBD2 matches 11 bases. Germline V gene lookup returns CDR1 SGHAT and CDR2 FQNNGV. V lost 5 bases, J lost 9 bases, and 6 bases stayed unmatched. The CDR3 covers 14 residues. In nucleotides, the CDR3 is TGTGCCAGCAGCCACCTAGCGGGAGGTATTGAGCAGTTCTTC. The encoded protein is CASSHLAGGIEQFF.

The chain is built from TRBV5-6 and TRBJ1-1; 9 positions match TRBD1. CDR1 and CDR2 (germline): SGHDT, YYEEEE. The CDR3 spans 14 residues. V trimming: 3 bases; J trimming: 4 bases; junction bases outside the gene matches: 4. In nucleotides, the CDR3 is TGTGCCAGCAGCTGGACAGGGGTTGGCACTGAAGCTTTCTTT. Its protein product is CASSWTGVGTEAFF.

The CDR3 loop is CASSSLRVRTEAFF. CDR3 coding DNA: TGTGCCAGTAGTTCACTCAGGGTGAGAACTGAAGCTTTCTTT. The chain links TRBV19 to TRBJ1-1, with a tentative D call TRBD1 (5 bases). The CDR3 covers 14 residues. Trimming stripped 5 bases from V and 5 bases from J, with 15 bases between. Germline-derived CDR1 and CDR2 are LNHDA and SQIVND (reference sequence). Variable domain in full (rest from reference TRBV19 and TRBJ1-1): DGGITQSPKYLFRKEGQNVTLSCEQNLNHDAMYWYRQDPGQGLRLIYYSQIVNDFQKGDIAEGYSVSREKKESFPLTVTSAQKNPTAFYLCASSSLRVRTEAFFGQGTRLTVV.

The gene calls are TRBV28 and TRBJ2-5; 11 bases are a match to TRBD2. This CDR3 region has 12 residues. Germline V gene data show CDR1 as MDHEN and CDR2 as SYDVKM. After removal of 9 bases from V and 9 bases from J, the junction contained 6 bases not matched to a gene. The CDR3 reads CASSTSGTSQYF. CDR3 DNA: TGTGCCAGTTCGACTAGCGGGACGTCCCAGTACTTC.

This clone was seen more than once but under ten times. V and J are TRBV28 and TRBJ1-2; D not certain. Germline CDR1 and CDR2: MDHEN and SYDVKM. V lost 8 bases and J 6 bases, leaving 19 bases between the germline ends. This CDR3 has 14 amino acids. CDR3 sequence reads: CASCSAQRTDGYTF. DNA for the CDR3: TGTGCCAGCTGTTCCGCCCAGAGGACGGATGGCTACACCTTC.

The chain recombines TRBV13 with TRBJ1-2; D remains ambiguous. Trimming stripped 5 bases from V and 3 bases from J, with 13 bases between. CDR3 size: 14 residues. Germline V gene data show CDR1 as PRHDT and CDR2 as FYEKMQ (reference sequence). Here the CDR3 DNA reads TGTGCCAGCAGCATGAGGACGGAGTACTATGGCTACACCTTC. Protein: CASSMRTEYYGYTF.

The chain carries TRBV21-1 and TRBJ1-5. TRBV21-1 is a pseudogene. CDR3 length: 13 amino acids. The CDR3, as DNA: TGTGCCAGCAGCAAAGCTGGCAATCAGCCCCAGCATTTT. Protein: CASSKAGNQPQHF.